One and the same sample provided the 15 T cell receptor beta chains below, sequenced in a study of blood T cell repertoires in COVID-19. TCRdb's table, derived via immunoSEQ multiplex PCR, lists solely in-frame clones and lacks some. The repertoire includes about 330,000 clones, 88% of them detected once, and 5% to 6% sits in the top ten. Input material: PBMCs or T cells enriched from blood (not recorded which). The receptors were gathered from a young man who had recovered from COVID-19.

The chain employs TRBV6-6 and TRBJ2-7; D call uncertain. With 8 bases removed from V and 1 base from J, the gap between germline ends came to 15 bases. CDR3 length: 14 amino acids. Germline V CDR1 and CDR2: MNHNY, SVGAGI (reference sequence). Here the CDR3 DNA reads TGTGCCAGCTCGCCAGCGCGTTTTTCCTACGAGCAGTACTTC. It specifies CASSPARFSYEQYF.

DNA for the CDR3: TGTGCCAGCAGTTTAAGGGGGATCGATCAGCCCCAGCATTTT. It yields the protein CASSLRGIDQPQHF. The chain combines TRBV27 with TRBJ1-5, with D perhaps TRBD1 (6 bases). Germline-derived CDR1 and CDR2 are MNHEY and SMNVEV (reference sequence). The length of the CDR3 is 14 residues. Trimming removed 2 bases at V and 5 bases at J, with 10 bases between.

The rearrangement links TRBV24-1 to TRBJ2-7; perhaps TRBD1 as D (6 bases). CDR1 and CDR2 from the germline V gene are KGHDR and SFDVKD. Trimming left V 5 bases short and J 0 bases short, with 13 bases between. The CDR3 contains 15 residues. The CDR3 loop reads CATSGPGHDSYEQYF. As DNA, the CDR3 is TGTGCCACCAGTGGACCGGGACATGACTCCTACGAGCAGTACTTC.

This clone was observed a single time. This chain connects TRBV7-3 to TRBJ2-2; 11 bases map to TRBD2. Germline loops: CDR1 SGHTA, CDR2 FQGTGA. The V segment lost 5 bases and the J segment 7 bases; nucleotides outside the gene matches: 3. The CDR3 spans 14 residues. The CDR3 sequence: CASSLGTSGGELFF. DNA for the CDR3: TGTGCCAGCAGCCTGGGGACTAGCGGCGGGGAGCTGTTTTTT. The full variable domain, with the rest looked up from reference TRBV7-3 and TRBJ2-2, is GAGVSQTPSNKVTEKGKYVELRCDPISGHTALYWYRQSLGQGPEFLIYFQGTGAADDSGLPNDRFFAVRPEGSVSTLKIQRTERGDSAVYLCASSLGTSGGELFFGEGSRLTVL.

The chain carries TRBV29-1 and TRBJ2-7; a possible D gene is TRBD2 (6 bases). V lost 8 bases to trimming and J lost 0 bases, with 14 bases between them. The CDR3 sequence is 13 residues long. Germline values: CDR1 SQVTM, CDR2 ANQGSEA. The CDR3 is CSTNGEDSYEQYF. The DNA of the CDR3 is TGCAGCACAAATGGGGAGGACTCCTACGAGCAGTACTTC.

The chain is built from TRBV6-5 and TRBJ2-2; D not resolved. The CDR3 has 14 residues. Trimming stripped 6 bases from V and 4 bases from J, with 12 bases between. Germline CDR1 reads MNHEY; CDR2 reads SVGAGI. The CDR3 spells CASRVDRVTGELFF. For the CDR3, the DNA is TGTGCCAGCAGAGTGGATCGGGTCACCGGGGAGCTGTTTTTT.

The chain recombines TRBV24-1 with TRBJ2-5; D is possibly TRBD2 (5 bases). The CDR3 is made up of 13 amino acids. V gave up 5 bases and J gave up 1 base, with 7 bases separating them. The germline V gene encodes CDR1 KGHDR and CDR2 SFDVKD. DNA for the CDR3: TGTGCCACCAGTGGAGCGGTCCAAGAGACCCAGTACTTC. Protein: CATSGAVQETQYF.

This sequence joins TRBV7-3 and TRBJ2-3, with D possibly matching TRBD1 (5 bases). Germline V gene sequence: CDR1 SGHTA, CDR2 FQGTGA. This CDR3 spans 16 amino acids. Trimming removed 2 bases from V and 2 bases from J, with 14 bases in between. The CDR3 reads CASSLGALWDTDTQYF. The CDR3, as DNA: TGTGCCAGCAGCTTAGGGGCGCTTTGGGACACAGATACGCAGTATTTT.

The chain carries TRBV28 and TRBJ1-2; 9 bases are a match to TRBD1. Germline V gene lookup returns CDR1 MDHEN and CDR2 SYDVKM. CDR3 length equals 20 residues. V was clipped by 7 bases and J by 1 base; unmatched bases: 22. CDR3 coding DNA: TGTGCCAGCAATTCAATTTCCCTCGACAGGGGGTCTAATATTAACTATGGCTACACCTTC. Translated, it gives CASNSISLDRGSNINYGYTF.

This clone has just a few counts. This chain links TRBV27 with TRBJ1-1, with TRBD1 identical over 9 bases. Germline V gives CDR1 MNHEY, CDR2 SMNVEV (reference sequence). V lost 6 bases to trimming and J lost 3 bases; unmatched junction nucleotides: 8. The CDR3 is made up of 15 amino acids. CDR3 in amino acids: CASSRGQGFYTEAFF. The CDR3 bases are TGTGCCAGCAGCCGAGGACAGGGGTTTTACACTGAAGCTTTCTTT.

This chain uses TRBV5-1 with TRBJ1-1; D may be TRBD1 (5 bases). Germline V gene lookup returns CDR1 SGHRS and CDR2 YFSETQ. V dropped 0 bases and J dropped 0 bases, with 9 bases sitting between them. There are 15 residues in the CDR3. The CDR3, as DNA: TGCGCCAGCAGCTTGGAGAACAGGATGAACACTGAAGCTTTCTTT. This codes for CASSLENRMNTEAFF.

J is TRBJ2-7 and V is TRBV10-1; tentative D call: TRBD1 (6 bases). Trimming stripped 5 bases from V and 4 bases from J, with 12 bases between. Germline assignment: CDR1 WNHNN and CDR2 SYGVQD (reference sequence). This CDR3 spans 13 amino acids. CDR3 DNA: TGCGCCAGCAGTAGGGGGAAAGTTTACGAGCAGTACTTC. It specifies CASSRGKVYEQYF.

CDR3: CASSTPGASGYNEQFF. For the CDR3, the DNA is TGTGCCAGCAGTACCCCTGGGGCTAGCGGTTACAATGAGCAGTTCTTC. The chain carries TRBV27 and TRBJ2-1; TRBD2 matches at 7 bases. Germline V gives CDR1 MNHEY, CDR2 SMNVEV (reference sequence). This CDR3 comprises 16 residues. Germline trimming cut 5 bases from V and 4 bases from J; bases unmatched to any gene: 11.

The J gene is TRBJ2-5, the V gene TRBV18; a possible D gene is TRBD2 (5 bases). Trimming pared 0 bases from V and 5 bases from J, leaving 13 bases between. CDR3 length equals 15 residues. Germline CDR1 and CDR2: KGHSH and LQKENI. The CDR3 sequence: CASSPPVTSGETQYF. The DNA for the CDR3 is TGTGCCAGCTCACCACCAGTCACTAGTGGGGAGACCCAGTACTTC. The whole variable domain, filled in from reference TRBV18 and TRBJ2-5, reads NAGVMQNPRHLVRRRGQEARLRCSPMKGHSHVYWYRQLPEEGLKFMVYLQKENIIDESGMPKERFSAEFPKEGPSILRIQQVVRGDSAAYFCASSPPVTSGETQYFGPGTRLLVL.

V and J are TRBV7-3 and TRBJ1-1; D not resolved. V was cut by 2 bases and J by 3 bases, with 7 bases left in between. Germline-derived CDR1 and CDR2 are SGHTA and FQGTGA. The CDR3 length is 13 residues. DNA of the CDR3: TGTGCCAGCAGCTTAGCCGGGGACACTGAAGCTTTCTTT. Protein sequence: CASSLAGDTEAFF.